This passage covers 14 T cell receptor beta chains from one sample sequenced in a study of blood T cell repertoires in COVID-19. Assay used: immunoSEQ multiplex PCR; TCRdb lists only in-frame clones, some missing. This table has 95,000 to 100,000 clones, about 91% appearing once. Sample: peripheral blood. These receptors all come from a man aged 45-65 years with acute or convalescent COVID-19.

The chain links TRBV28 to TRBJ1-1; 7 nucleotides match TRBD1. V shed 6 bases, J shed 11 bases, and the junction held 3 bases outside the gene matches. Looked up from germline, CDR1 is MDHEN and CDR2 is SYDVKM. This CDR3 comprises 10 residues. CDR3 loop: CASRDRVAFF. The DNA for the CDR3 is TGTGCCAGCAGAGACAGGGTTGCTTTCTTT. Using reference TRBV28 and TRBJ1-1 for the parts outside the CDR3, the full variable domain is DVKVTQSSRYLVKRTGEKVFLECVQDMDHENMFWYRQDPGLGLRLIYFSYDVKMKEKGDIPEGYSVSREKKERFSLILESASTNQTSMYLCASRDRVAFFGQGTRLTVV.

A single count supports this clone. The gene calls are TRBV10-3 and TRBJ2-7; 12 nucleotides align to TRBD1. Germline V gene lookup returns CDR1 ENHRY and CDR2 SYGVKD. This CDR3 is built from 13 residues. Unmatched junction bases numbered 6, after V lost 10 bases and J lost 5 bases. The CDR3 DNA is TGTGCCACGTGGGACAGGGGGCGGAACGAGCAGTACTTC. Amino acids: CATWDRGRNEQYF.

This clone has just a few counts. The chain couples TRBV14 to TRBJ1-5; D might be TRBD1 (6 bases). Germline loops: CDR1 SGHDN, CDR2 FVKESK. The CDR3 sequence is 13 residues long. V was trimmed by 2 bases and J by 7 bases, leaving 9 bases between them. CDR3 sequence reads: CASSQSQGQPQHF. The CDR3 DNA reads TGTGCCAGCAGCCAATCTCAGGGGCAGCCCCAGCATTTT.

J is TRBJ2-7 and V is TRBV11-3, with 9 bases that match TRBD1. The CDR3 has 14 amino acids. J gave up 2 bases and V 5 bases, and 4 bases lay outside the gene matches. CDR1 and CDR2 from the germline V gene are SGHNT and YENEEA. The CDR3 nucleotides read TGTGCCAGCAGCCAACGACAGGGGGCCTACGAGCAGTACTTC. Translation: CASSQRQGAYEQYF.

This clone was seen just once. The CDR3 reads CAISESGLSGNTIYF. CDR3 coding DNA: TGTGCCATCAGTGAGTCTGGCCTCTCTGGAAACACCATATATTTT. V is TRBV10-3 and J is TRBJ1-3; D is unclear. The germline V gene encodes CDR1 ENHRY and CDR2 SYGVKD. The V gene lost 0 bases and the J gene lost 0 bases, with 6 bases spanning the gap. The CDR3 runs to 15 residues.

The V and J genes are TRBV2 and TRBJ1-4; D gene unclear. Trimming took 7 bases from V and 7 from J, leaving 13 bases between them. CDR3 size: 13 residues. The germline CDR1 and CDR2 sequences are SNHLY and FYNNEI. This CDR3 reads CASMGGPGEKLFF. For the CDR3, the DNA is TGTGCCAGCATGGGAGGGCCGGGTGAAAAACTGTTTTTT.

This chain joins TRBV4-1 and TRBJ2-5, with a possible D match to TRBD2 (5 bases). V shed 0 bases and J shed 3 bases, with 8 bases lying between them. Germline V gene lookup returns CDR1 MGHRA and CDR2 YSYEKL. The length of the CDR3 is 14 residues. CDR3 amino acids: CASSQDLGEETQYF. DNA of the CDR3: TGCGCCAGCAGCCAAGATCTGGGAGAAGAGACCCAGTACTTC.

Here the CDR3 reads CASSKGQQVRGTEAFF. In nucleotides, the CDR3 is TGTGCCAGTAGTAAGGGACAGCAAGTCAGGGGCACTGAAGCTTTCTTT. This chain connects TRBV19 to TRBJ1-1; 7 positions agree with TRBD1. This CDR3 contains 16 residues. Germline CDR1 reads LNHDA; CDR2 reads SQIVND (reference sequence). With 4 bases clipped from V and 4 bases from J, the junction kept 12 bases outside the gene matches.

The chain couples TRBV9 to TRBJ2-3, with TRBD1 matching 10 bases. With V trimmed by 3 bases and J by 3 bases, 7 bases remained unmatched. The CDR3 is 16 residues long. The germline V gene has CDR1 SGDLS and CDR2 YYNGEE. DNA for the CDR3: TGTGCCAGCAGCGGCCGACAGGGGGCGCGGACAGATACGCAGTATTTT. This encodes CASSGRQGARTDTQYF.

This chain connects TRBV5-6 to TRBJ1-6; 8 nucleotides line up with TRBD1. The J segment lost 13 bases and the V segment lost 4 bases, leaving 10 bases of the junction unmatched. In germline, CDR1 is SGHDT, CDR2 YYEEEE. This CDR3 has 14 amino acids. For the CDR3, the DNA is TGTGCCAGCAGCCACGACAGGGGTGGAAGCCCCCTCCACTTT. Its translation is CASSHDRGGSPLHF.

The chain employs TRBV11-3 and TRBJ2-7; tentatively, D is TRBD1 (6 bases). Germline V gene data show CDR1 as SGHNT and CDR2 as YENEEA. V shed 1 base and J shed 3 bases, with 13 bases lying between them. The CDR3 runs 15 residues. The CDR3: CASSLGRGGNYEQYF. CDR3 sequence (DNA): TGTGCCAGCAGCTTAGGGAGAGGGGGAAACTACGAGCAGTACTTC.

The chain recombines TRBV9 with TRBJ2-5, with 11 nucleotides matching TRBD1. Germline V lookup: CDR1 SGDLS, CDR2 YYNGEE. This CDR3 contains 16 residues. Germline trimming cut 0 bases from V and 1 base from J; bases unmatched to any gene: 2. As DNA, the CDR3 is TGTGCCAGCAGCGTAGGGGGGACAGGGGGCCAAGAGACCCAGTACTTC. It encodes CASSVGGTGGQETQYF.

The chain links TRBV5-4 to TRBJ1-2, with D tentatively TRBD1 (6 bases). CDR1 SGHNT and CDR2 YYREEE come from the germline V gene (reference sequence). This CDR3 is built from 15 residues. Trimming removed 4 bases from V and 2 bases from J, with 15 bases in between. The CDR3 nucleotides read TGTGCCAGCAGCCCCTGGACAGACTCCAACTATGGCTACACCTTC. The encoded protein is CASSPWTDSNYGYTF.

The chain employs TRBV25-1 and TRBJ1-6; 11 nucleotides match TRBD1. The CDR3 is 15 residues long. V shed 4 bases and J 10 bases; nucleotides not matched to a gene: 6. Germline V gives CDR1 MGHDK, CDR2 SYGVNS. DNA for the CDR3: TGTGCCAGCAGTGTGGGGACAGGGGGTTTGTCACCCCTCCACTTT. Its protein is CASSVGTGGLSPLHF. The full variable domain, in which reference TRBV25-1 and TRBJ1-6 provide the parts outside the CDR3, is EADIYQTPRYLVIGTGKKITLECSQTMGHDKMYWYQQDPGMELHLIHYSYGVNSTEKGDLSSESTVSRIRTEHFPLTLESARPSHTSQYLCASSVGTGGLSPLHFGNGTRLTVT.